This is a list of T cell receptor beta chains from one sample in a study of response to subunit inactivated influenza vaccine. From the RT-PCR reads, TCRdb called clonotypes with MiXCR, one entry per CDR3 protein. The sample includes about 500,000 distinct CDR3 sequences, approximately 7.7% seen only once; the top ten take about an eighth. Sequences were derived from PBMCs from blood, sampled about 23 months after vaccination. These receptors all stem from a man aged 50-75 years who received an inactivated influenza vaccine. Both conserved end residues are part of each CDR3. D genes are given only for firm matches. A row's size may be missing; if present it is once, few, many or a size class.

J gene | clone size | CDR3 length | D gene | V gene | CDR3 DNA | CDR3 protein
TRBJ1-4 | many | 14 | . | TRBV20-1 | TGCAGTGCCCAGAGAACTGCAACTAATGAAAAACTGTTTTTT | CSAQRTATNEKLFF
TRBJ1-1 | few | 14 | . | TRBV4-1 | TGCGCCAGCAGCCAGGTAATCAGCAACACTGAAGCTTTCTTT | CASSQVISNTEAFF
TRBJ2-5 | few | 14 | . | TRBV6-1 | TGTGCCAGCAGTGAAAGAGGGCTTGGGGAGACCCAGTACTTC | CASSERGLGETQYF
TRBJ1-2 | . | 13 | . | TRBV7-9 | TGTGCCACCCAAGCTTGGGGGGGAAATGGCTACACCTTC | CATQAWGGNGYTF
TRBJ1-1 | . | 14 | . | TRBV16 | TGTGCCAGCAGCCAAAAGTCGGTGAACACTGAAGCTTTCTTT | CASSQKSVNTEAFF
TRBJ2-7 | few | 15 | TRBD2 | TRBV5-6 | TGTGCCAGCAGCTCCGAGCGGGAGGACCACCACGAGCAGTACTTC | CASSSEREDHHEQYF
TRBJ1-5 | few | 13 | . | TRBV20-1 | TGCAGTGCTCTGGACACTAGCAATCAGCCCCAGCATTTT | CSALDTSNQPQHF
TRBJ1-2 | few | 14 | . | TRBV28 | TGTGCCAGCAGTTTCGGAGGGGGTTCATATGGCTACACCTTC | CASSFGGGSYGYTF
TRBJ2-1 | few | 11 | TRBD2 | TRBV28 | TGTGCCGCGGGAGCCTACAATGAGCAGTTCTTC | CAAGAYNEQFF
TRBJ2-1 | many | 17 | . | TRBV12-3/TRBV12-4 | TGTGCCAGCAGTTTAGTGGTATCCTTGGCGTCCTACAATGAGCAGTTCTTC | CASSLVVSLASYNEQFF
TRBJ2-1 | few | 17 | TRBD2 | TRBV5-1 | TGCGCCAGCAGCTTGACTTATAGCGGGAGAGTCTACAATGAGCAGTTCTTC | CASSLTYSGRVYNEQFF
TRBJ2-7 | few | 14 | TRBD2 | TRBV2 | TGTGCCAGCAGCGACCGGACTAGCGCGCGAGAGCAGTACTTC | CASSDRTSAREQYF
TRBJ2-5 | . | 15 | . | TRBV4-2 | TGTGCCAGCAGCCAAGATTGGACACTGAGGGAGACCCAGTACTTC | CASSQDWTLRETQYF
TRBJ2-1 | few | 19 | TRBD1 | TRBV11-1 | TGTGCCAGCAGCTTAGTAAGACAGGGCGCCCAAAGCTCCTACAATGAGCAGTTCTTC | CASSLVRQGAQSSYNEQFF
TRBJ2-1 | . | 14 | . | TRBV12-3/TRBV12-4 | TGTGCCACCGCCGAGACTTACGGCGGGGATGAGCAGTTCTTC | CATAETYGGDEQFF
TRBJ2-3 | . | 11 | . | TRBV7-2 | TGTGCCAGCATCGGGGCAGATACGCAGTATTTT | CASIGADTQYF